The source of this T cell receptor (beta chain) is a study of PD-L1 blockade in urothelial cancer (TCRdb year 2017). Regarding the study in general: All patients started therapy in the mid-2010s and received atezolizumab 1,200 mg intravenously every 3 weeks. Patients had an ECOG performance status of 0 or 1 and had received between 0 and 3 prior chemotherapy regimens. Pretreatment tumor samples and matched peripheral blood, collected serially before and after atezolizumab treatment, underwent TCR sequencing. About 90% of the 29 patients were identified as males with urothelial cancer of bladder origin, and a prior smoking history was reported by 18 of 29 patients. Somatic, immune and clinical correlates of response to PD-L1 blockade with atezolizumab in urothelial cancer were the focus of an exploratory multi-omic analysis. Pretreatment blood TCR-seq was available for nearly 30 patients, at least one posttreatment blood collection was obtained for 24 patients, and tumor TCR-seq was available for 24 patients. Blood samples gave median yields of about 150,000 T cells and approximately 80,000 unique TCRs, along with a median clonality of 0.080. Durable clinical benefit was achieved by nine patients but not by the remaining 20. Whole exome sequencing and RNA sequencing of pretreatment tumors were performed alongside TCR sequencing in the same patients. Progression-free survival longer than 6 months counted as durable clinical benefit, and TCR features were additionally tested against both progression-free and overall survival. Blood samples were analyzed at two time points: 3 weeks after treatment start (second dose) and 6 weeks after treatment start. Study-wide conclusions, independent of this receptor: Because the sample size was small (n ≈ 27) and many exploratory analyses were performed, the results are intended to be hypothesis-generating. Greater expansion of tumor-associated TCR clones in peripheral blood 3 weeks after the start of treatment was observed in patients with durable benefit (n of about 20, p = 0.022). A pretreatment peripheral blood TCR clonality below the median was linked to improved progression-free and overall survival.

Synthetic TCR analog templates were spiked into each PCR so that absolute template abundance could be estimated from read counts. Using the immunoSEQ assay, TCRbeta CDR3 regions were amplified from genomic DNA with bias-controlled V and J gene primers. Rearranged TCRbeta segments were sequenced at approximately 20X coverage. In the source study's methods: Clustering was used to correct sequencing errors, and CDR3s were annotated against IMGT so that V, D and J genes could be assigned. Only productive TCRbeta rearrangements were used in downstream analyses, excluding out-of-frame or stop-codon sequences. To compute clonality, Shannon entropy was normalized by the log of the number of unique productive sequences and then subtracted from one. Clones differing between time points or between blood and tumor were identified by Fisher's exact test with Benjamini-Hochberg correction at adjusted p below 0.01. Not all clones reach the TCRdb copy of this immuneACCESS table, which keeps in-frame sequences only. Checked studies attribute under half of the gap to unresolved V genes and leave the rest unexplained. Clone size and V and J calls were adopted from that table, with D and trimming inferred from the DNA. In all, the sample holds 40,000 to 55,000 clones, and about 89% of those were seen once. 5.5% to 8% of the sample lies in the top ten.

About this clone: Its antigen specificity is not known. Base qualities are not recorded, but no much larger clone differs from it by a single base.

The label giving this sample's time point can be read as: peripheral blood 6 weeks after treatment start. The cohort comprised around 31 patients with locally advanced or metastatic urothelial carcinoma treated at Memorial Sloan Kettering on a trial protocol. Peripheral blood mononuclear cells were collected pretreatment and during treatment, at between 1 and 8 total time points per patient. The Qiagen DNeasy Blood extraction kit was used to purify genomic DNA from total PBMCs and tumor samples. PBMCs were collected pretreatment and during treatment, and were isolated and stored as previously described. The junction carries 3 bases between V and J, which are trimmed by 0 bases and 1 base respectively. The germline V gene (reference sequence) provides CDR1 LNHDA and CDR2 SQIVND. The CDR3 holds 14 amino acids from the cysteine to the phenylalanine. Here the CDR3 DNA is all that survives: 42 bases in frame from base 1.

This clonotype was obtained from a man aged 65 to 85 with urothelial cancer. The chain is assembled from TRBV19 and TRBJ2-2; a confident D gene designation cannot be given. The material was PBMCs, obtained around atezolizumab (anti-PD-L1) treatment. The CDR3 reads CASSIDMNTGELFF. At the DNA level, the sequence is TGTGCCAGTAGTATAGACATGAACACCGGGGAGCTGTTTTTT. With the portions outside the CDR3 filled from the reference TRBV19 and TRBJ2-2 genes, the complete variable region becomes DGGITQSPKYLFRKEGQNVTLSCEQNLNHDAMYWYRQDPGQGLRLIYYSQIVNDFQKGDIAEGYSVSREKKESFPLTVTSAQKNPTAFYLCASSIDMNTGELFFGEGSRLTVL.